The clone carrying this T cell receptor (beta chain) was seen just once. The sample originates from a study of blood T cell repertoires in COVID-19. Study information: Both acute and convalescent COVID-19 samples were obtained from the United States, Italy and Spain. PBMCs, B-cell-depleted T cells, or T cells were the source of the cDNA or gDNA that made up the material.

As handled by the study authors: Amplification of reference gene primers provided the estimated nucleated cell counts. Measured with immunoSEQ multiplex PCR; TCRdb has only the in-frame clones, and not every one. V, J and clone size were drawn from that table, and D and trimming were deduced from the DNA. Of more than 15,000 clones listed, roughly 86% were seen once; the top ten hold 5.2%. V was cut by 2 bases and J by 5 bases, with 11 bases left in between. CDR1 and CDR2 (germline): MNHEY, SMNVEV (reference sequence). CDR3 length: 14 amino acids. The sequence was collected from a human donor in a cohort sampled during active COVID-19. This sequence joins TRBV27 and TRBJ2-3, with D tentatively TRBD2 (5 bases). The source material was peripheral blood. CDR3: CASSLAGYGDTQYF. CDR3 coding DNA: TGTGCCAGCAGTTTAGCGGGTTATGGAGATACGCAGTATTTT.